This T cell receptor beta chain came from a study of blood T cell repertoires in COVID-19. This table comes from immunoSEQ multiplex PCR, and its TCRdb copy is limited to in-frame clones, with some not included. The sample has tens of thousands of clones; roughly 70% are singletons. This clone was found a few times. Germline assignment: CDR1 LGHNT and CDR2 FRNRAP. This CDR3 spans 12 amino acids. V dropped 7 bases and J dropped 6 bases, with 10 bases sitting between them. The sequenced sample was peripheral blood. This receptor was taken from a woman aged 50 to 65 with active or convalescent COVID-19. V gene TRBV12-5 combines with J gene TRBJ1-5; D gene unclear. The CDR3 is CASALEVQPQHF. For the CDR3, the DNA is TGTGCTAGTGCCCTTGAGGTTCAGCCCCAGCATTTT.